This TCR beta chain comes out of a study of radiotherapy plus CTLA-4 blockade in lung cancer. Across the study: Roughly 17% of patients responded objectively, and around 32% achieved disease control.

This clone has only one observation. Its antigen is unidentified. V gave up 0 bases and J gave up 4 bases, with 21 bases separating them. The CDR3 spans 18 residues. The germline V gene encodes CDR1 SGHRS and CDR2 YFSETQ. Generated by immunoSEQ multiplex PCR, the TCRdb table keeps only in-frame clones and is missing some. The data show about 24,000 clones, about 76% seen once. General study findings and limits: Blood TCR clones of tumor origin expanded after radiotherapy plus ipilimumab. Early clone dynamics of blood T cells, plus interferon-beta, reportedly predicted response best.

This material consisted of peripheral blood, taken from a patient treated with radiotherapy plus ipilimumab. This sequence joins TRBV5-1 and TRBJ2-3, with TRBD1 as a possible D gene (5 bases). This TCR came from a human donor with non-small cell lung cancer whose response to radiotherapy plus ipilimumab could not be evaluated. The CDR3 loop is CASSLEGWQGTSSDTQYF. CDR3 sequence (DNA): TGCGCCAGCAGCTTGGAGGGTTGGCAGGGCACAAGCTCAGATACGCAGTATTTT. The complete variable domain, with remaining parts taken from reference TRBV5-1 and TRBJ2-3, reads KAGVTQTPRYLIKTRGQQVTLSCSPISGHRSVSWYQQTPGQGLQFLFEYFSETQRNKGNFPGRFSGRQFSNSRSEMNVSTLELGDSALYLCASSLEGWQGTSSDTQYFGPGTRLTVL.